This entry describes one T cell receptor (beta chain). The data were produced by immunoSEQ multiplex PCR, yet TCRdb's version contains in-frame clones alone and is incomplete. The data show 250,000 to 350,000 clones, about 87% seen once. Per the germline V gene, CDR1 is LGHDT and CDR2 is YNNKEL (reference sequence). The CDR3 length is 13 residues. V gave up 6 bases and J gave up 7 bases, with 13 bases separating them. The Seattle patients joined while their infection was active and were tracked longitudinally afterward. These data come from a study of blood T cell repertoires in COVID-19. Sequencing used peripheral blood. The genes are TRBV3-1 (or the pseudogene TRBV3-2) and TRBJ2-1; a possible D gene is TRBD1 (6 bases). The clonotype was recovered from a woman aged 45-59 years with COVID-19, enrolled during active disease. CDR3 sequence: CASRSGQWNEQFF. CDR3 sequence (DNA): TGTGCCAGCAGGTCCGGACAGTGGAATGAGCAGTTCTTC.